The rows below give T cell receptor beta chains drawn from one sample of a study of T cells after yellow fever vaccination. One entry per CDR3 protein, called by TCRdb with MiXCR from the 5' RACE reads. The sample holds approximately 550,000 distinct CDR3 sequences, over 15% seen once. Sample: PBMCs, taken 15 days after the yellow fever booster vaccination. These receptors were collected from a man in his thirties or forties who received the YFV17D yellow fever vaccine. The CDR3 runs from the conserved cysteine through the conserved F or W. Fields, in order: J gene, CDR3 length, clone size, V gene, D gene, CDR3 DNA, CDR3 protein. A D gene is named only where the DNA matches it firmly. Size tells how often a clone was seen (once, few, many) or the class of an expanded clone, and some rows leave it out.

TRBJ2-7 15 . TRBV20-1 . TGCAGTGCTAGGGTCCTTAGTCGGTTTGTAGACGAGCAGTACTTC CSARVLSRFVDEQYF
TRBJ2-3 15 . TRBV7-3 . TGTGCCAGCAGCTTAAGCGTGAAGGGCACAGATACGCAGTATTTT CASSLSVKGTDTQYF
TRBJ2-1 15 . TRBV20-1 . TGCAGTGCCCTCAGCCAAGGGCTAGCGTACAATGAGCAGTTCTTC CSALSQGLAYNEQFF
TRBJ2-1 14 . TRBV11-3 . TGTGCCAGCAGCTTAGGGGGCCCGAACAATGAGCAGTTCTTC CASSLGGPNNEQFF
TRBJ2-7 13 few TRBV28 . TGTGCGTCCGGGGACCCTAATCCCTACGAGCAGTACTTC CASGDPNPYEQYF
TRBJ2-1 15 few TRBV12-3/TRBV12-4 TRBD2 TGTGCCAGCAGTTCGGCGAGCGGGAGGAGGAATGAGCAGTTCTTC CASSSASGRRNEQFF
TRBJ2-5 13 few TRBV20-1 . TGCAGTGCAGACGACAGGTACCAAGAGACCCAGTACTTC CSADDRYQETQYF
TRBJ2-1 12 few TRBV29-1 . TGCAGCGGTAGCGGTTCCTACAATGAGCAGTTCTTC CSGSGSYNEQFF
TRBJ2-7 17 few TRBV5-5 TRBD1 TGTGCCAGCAGCTTGTTCGGGACAGGGGGTTTGATGGGCGAGCAGTACTTC CASSLFGTGGLMGEQYF
TRBJ2-3 16 . TRBV13 . TGTGCCAGCAGCTCCCGCAGTCGAGCCACTACTTATACGCAGTATTTT CASSSRSRATTYTQYF
TRBJ1-6 11 few TRBV20-1 . TGCAGTGCCCCCCTGGGGGCACCCCTCCACTTT CSAPLGAPLHF
TRBJ2-2 16 few TRBV5-1 . TGCGCCAGCAGCTTGAGAGCAGCCACGAACACCGGGGAGCTGTTTTTT CASSLRAATNTGELFF
TRBJ2-4 14 . TRBV10-3 . TGTGCCATCAGTGAGACGGAGGCCAAAAACATTCAGTACTTC CAISETEAKNIQYF
TRBJ2-3 15 . TRBV29-1 TRBD2 TGCAGCGTTGACGAGCTAGCGGGAGGAGGAGATACGCAGTATTTT CSVDELAGGGDTQYF
TRBJ1-1 12 . TRBV5-4 . TGTGCCAGCAGCGCCGGAAAAGCGGAAGCTTTCTTT CASSAGKAEAFF
TRBJ2-3 15 few TRBV7-2 . TGTGCCAGCAGCCGTAGCGGCCCCCCAGGGGATACGCAGTATTTT CASSRSGPPGDTQYF
TRBJ1-1 14 . TRBV6-1 TRBD1 TGTGCCAGCAGGGGGAATGACAGGGACACTGAAGCTTTCTTT CASRGNDRDTEAFF
TRBJ2-5 19 once TRBV6-5 TRBD1 TGTGCCAGCAGTTACTCGGTGCCTCCGGGACAGGGGCACGGAGAGACCCAGTACTTC CASSYSVPPGQGHGETQYF
TRBJ1-1 14 few TRBV6-1 . TGTGCCAGCAAGCCCCCCCCAGGGGTTACTGAAGCTTTCTTT CASKPPPGVTEAFF
TRBJ2-1 13 . TRBV16 . TGTGCCAGCAGCCGGGATCTTATTAATGAGCAGTTCTTC CASSRDLINEQFF
TRBJ2-7 15 few TRBV6-5 TRBD1 TGTGCCAGCAGTTACAACCGGGACAGGACGTCCGAGCAGTACTTC CASSYNRDRTSEQYF
TRBJ2-2 15 few TRBV6-1 . TGTGCCAGCAGTCGGACAGCCGGAGGCACCGGGGAGCTGTTTTTT CASSRTAGGTGELFF
TRBJ2-3 15 . TRBV12-3/TRBV12-4 TRBD2 TGTGCCAGCACCGGACTAGCGGGAGGTGTAGATACGCAGTATTTT CASTGLAGGVDTQYF